The text below deals with one T cell receptor beta chain. The sample comes from a study of blood T cell repertoires in COVID-19. The J segment lost 6 bases and the V segment lost 4 bases, leaving 4 bases of the junction unmatched. This CDR3 spans 13 amino acids. Looked up from germline, CDR1 is KGHDR and CDR2 is SFDVKD. Measured with immunoSEQ multiplex PCR; TCRdb has only the in-frame clones, and not every one. Here the sample spans some 450,000 clones, 70% to 90% being singletons. The TCR was taken from a woman aged 45-60 years with COVID-19, enrolled during active disease. The chain recombines TRBV24-1 with TRBJ1-2, with 7 positions matching TRBD1. The sequenced material came from peripheral blood. CDR3 in DNA: TGTGCCACCAGTGAACGGGACAGCGATGGCTACACCTTC. Translation: CATSERDSDGYTF.